This entry describes one TCR beta chain. CDR1 and CDR2 (germline): LNHDA, SQIVND (reference sequence). Trimming left V 0 bases short and J 0 bases short, with 2 bases between. CDR3 size: 14 residues. The source of the sample is a study of blood T cell repertoires in COVID-19. The data were produced by immunoSEQ multiplex PCR, yet TCRdb's version contains in-frame clones alone and is incomplete. This sample has some 120,000 clones, with just over 90% found just once. This clonotype was obtained from a human donor with active COVID-19. The donor label of this sample is uncertain. This rearrangement joins TRBV19 to TRBJ2-2; no clear D gene. The sequencing sample was made of peripheral blood. The CDR3 region is CASSIDSNTGELFF. CDR3 nucleotides: TGTGCCAGTAGTATAGACTCGAACACCGGGGAGCTGTTTTTT. The variable domain in full, completed from reference TRBV19 and TRBJ2-2, reads DGGITQSPKYLFRKEGQNVTLSCEQNLNHDAMYWYRQDPGQGLRLIYYSQIVNDFQKGDIAEGYSVSREKKESFPLTVTSAQKNPTAFYLCASSIDSNTGELFFGEGSRLTVL.